These T cell receptor beta chains were read from a single sample in a study of T-cell memory formation after mild COVID-19. Each CDR3 protein gets one entry after TCRdb re-called the 5' RACE reads with MiXCR. The sample gives 200,000 to 250,000 distinct CDR3 sequences, roughly a tenth of which show up once; around 21% is in the top ten. Sequencing was done on a sample of PBMCs or a T cell subset sorted from them (not recorded which). Receptor source: a man between 18 and 35 years old who had mild COVID-19 (a few samples of this study predate the infection). Cell type and time point are not known. CDR3s include the opening cysteine and the closing phenylalanine or tryptophan. The D gene is left open where the match is weak. Not all rows give a size; the values are once, few, many and, for expanded clones, a class.

clone_size j_call v_call d_call cdr3_nt cdr3_aa
many TRBJ2-5 TRBV7-2 - TGTGCCAGCAGCTTACAAAGACAAGAGACCCAGTACTTC CASSLQRQETQYF
few TRBJ1-2 TRBV7-8 TRBD1 TGTGCCAGCAGCTTAGGGTCAGGGGGGACAGGGGTCGGCTACACCTTC CASSLGSGGTGVGYTF
- TRBJ1-6 TRBV6-5 - TGTGCCAGCAGTTACCGGACGAGTGCGAGTTCACCCCTCCACTTT CASSYRTSASSPLHF
many TRBJ2-7 TRBV29-1 TRBD1 TGCAGCGTTGGCCGGGACAGGATTTCGTCCTACGAGCAGTACTTC CSVGRDRISSYEQYF
- TRBJ1-5 TRBV24-1 - TGTGCCACCAGTGACGGGCAGGGGAGCGGGCCCCAGCATTTT CATSDGQGSGPQHF
- TRBJ1-4 TRBV25-1 - TGTGCCAGCAGTGTCAGGGGTGAAAAACTGTTTTTT CASSVRGEKLFF
many TRBJ2-7 TRBV12-3/TRBV12-4 - TGTGCCAGCGGATGGGGCTCCTACGAGCAGTACTTC CASGWGSYEQYF
- TRBJ2-1 TRBV4-1 - TGCGCCAGCAGCCAAGTCGGTACAGCTAGAAAGGAGCAGTTCTTC CASSQVGTARKEQFF
- TRBJ1-1 TRBV5-1 TRBD1 TGCGCCAGCAGCTTGGGACAGGGAAACTACGCTTTCTTT CASSLGQGNYAFF
few TRBJ2-3 TRBV27 TRBD1 TGTGCCAGCAGTCCCCGGACCGGGACAGCTTACACAGATACGCAGTATTTT CASSPRTGTAYTDTQYF
many TRBJ1-5 TRBV5-1 TRBD1 TGCGCCAGCAGCTTGGCAGGGGGTTTGGGTCAGCCCCAGCATTTT CASSLAGGLGQPQHF
few TRBJ2-2 TRBV3-1 TRBD2 TGTGCCAGCAGCCCCCAGGGACTAGCGGGGGCATACACCGGGGAGCTGTTTTTT CASSPQGLAGAYTGELFF
many TRBJ2-3 TRBV7-9 - TGTGCCAGCAGCCTACAGAGCTATACGCAGTATTTT CASSLQSYTQYF
- TRBJ1-1 TRBV5-5 - TGTGCCAGCAGCTTTTCCCCGCAGAACACTGAAGCTTTCTTT CASSFSPQNTEAFF
many TRBJ1-5 TRBV4-3 TRBD1 TGCGCCAGCAGCCCGACAGGGATTCAGCCCCAGCATTTT CASSPTGIQPQHF
- TRBJ2-1 TRBV5-4 - TGTGCCAGCAGCGCCGACTTGGGAGATTACAATGAGCAGTTCTTC CASSADLGDYNEQFF
few TRBJ2-3 TRBV24-1 TRBD1 TGTGCCACCAGCGTGACAGGGATAGGGGTGGCAGATACGCAGTATTTT CATSVTGIGVADTQYF
few TRBJ2-1 TRBV5-1 TRBD1 TGCGCCAGCAGCGCGACAGGGGGCGCTTACAATGAGCAGTTCTTC CASSATGGAYNEQFF
few TRBJ1-5 TRBV20-1 - TGCAGTGCTAGGGTGGGAGGCCTGAATGGCAATCAGCCCCAGCATTTT CSARVGGLNGNQPQHF
few TRBJ2-7 TRBV20-1 - TGCAGTGCCCCACAGGGAAGCTCCTACGAGCAGTACTTC CSAPQGSSYEQYF
few TRBJ1-3 TRBV29-1 TRBD1 TGCAGCGCCCGGGACAGGGATGGAAACACCATATATTTT CSARDRDGNTIYF
- TRBJ1-2 TRBV7-2 - TGTGCCAGCAGCTTGACGCAGGGGACCCGTGGCTACACCTTC CASSLTQGTRGYTF
few TRBJ2-1 TRBV12-3/TRBV12-4 - TGTGCCAGCAGTCCCTGGATGGAGAATGAGCAGTTCTTC CASSPWMENEQFF
- TRBJ1-6 TRBV7-9 - TGTGCCAGCAGCTTAACCGGGGAAGTCGATTCACCCCTCCACTTT CASSLTGEVDSPLHF
few TRBJ2-3 TRBV29-1 - TGCAGCGTTGAAGGTTTCGGCAGGGACACAGATACGCAGTATTTT CSVEGFGRDTDTQYF
- TRBJ1-5 TRBV29-1 TRBD1 TGCAGCGTAAGACAGGGAAATCAGCCCCAGCATTTT CSVRQGNQPQHF
few TRBJ2-5 TRBV5-1 - TGCGCCAGCAGCCCCCGACCCCAAAGGGAGGAGACCCAGTACTTC CASSPRPQREETQYF
few TRBJ1-1 TRBV6-2/TRBV6-3 - TGTGCCAGCAGTGAGCCACGGACAGTGCCTGAAGCTTTCTTT CASSEPRTVPEAFF
few TRBJ1-6 TRBV20-1 - TGCAGTGCTAGAGAACGGAATTCACCCCTCCACTTT CSARERNSPLHF
few TRBJ2-7 TRBV18 - TGTGCCAGCTCACCATTTCATTTTAAGAGTCACCCCTACGAGCAGTACTTC CASSPFHFKSHPYEQYF
- TRBJ2-3 TRBV7-9 - TGTGCCAGCAGCTTAGGGTCCCTCGAGGGGTATTTT CASSLGSLEGYF